Each of the 20 T cell receptor beta chains below was sequenced from the same sample in a study of PD-1 blockade in classical Hodgkin lymphoma. Only in-frame clones appear in the TCRdb table, and some are missing; sequencing was by immunoSEQ multiplex PCR. There are 45,000 to 65,000 clones in the sample; around 75% occur only once, and roughly 16% lies in the top ten. Each patient experienced a relapse that followed autologous stem cell transplantation, and brentuximab vedotin exposure varied. The sequenced sample was peripheral blood mononuclear cells (PBMCs), obtained before the second cycle of nivolumab. Every receptor here comes from a human donor with classical Hodgkin lymphoma.

The chain carries TRBV30 and TRBJ2-2; D tentatively reads TRBD1 or TRBD2 (5 bases each). The V end was cut by 4 bases, the J end by 6 bases, with 12 bases between. The CDR3 has 13 amino acids. In germline, CDR1 is GTSNPN, CDR2 SVGIG (reference sequence). The CDR3 loop reads CAWTRGAAGELFF. The CDR3 DNA sequence: TGTGCCTGGACGAGAGGGGCCGCCGGGGAGCTGTTTTTT.

The rearrangement uses TRBV7-8 and TRBJ2-7; no clear D gene. Trimming removed 1 base from V and 2 bases from J, with 9 bases in between. This CDR3 is built from 14 residues. Germline CDR1 SGHVS, CDR2 FQNEAQ. CDR3 nucleotides: TGTGCCAGCAGCTTAGTGCCCAACCCCTACGAGCAGTACTTC. Translation gives CASSLVPNPYEQYF.

The rearrangement links TRBV9 to TRBJ2-7; TRBD1 matches at 9 bases. The CDR3 covers 15 residues. Germline-derived CDR1 and CDR2 are SGDLS and YYNGEE. V lost 4 bases, J lost 3 bases, and 8 bases stayed unmatched. This chain's CDR3 is CASSLSGQGDYEQYF. As DNA, the CDR3 is TGTGCCAGCAGCTTATCGGGACAGGGCGACTACGAGCAGTACTTC.

This chain connects TRBV27 to TRBJ2-7, with D possibly matching TRBD2 (5 bases). Deletions cut 2 bases from V and 3 bases from J, with 11 bases between. There are 14 residues in the CDR3. Per the germline V gene, CDR1 is MNHEY and CDR2 is SMNVEV (reference sequence). Here the CDR3 reads CASSLSSSFYEQYF. The CDR3 DNA is TGTGCCAGCAGTTTAAGCTCTAGCTTCTACGAGCAGTACTTC.

The sample holds a few counts of this clone. The J gene is TRBJ2-1, the V gene TRBV11-2, with D uncertain. The germline CDR1 and CDR2 sequences are SGHAT and FQNNGV. This CDR3 has 13 amino acids. V lost 1 base and J lost 15, with 16 bases in between. The CDR3 region is CASSLGMRPPPFF. CDR3 DNA sequence: TGTGCCAGCAGCTTAGGGATGAGACCACCCCCGTTCTTC.

The chain uses TRBV7-9 and TRBJ1-2; 12 bases match TRBD1. Trimming at V came to 5 bases and at J to 6 bases, leaving 7 bases not matched to a gene. Germline-derived CDR1 and CDR2 are SEHNR and FQNEAQ (reference sequence). This CDR3 has 15 residues. The chain's CDR3 is CASSPPGQGANGYTF. CDR3 nucleotide sequence: TGTGCCAGCAGCCCCCCGGGACAGGGGGCGAATGGCTACACCTTC.

CDR3: CASSFGEETQYF. The CDR3 bases are TGTGCCAGCAGCTTCGGAGAAGAGACCCAGTACTTC. The V call is TRBV7-9, the J call TRBJ2-5, with unresolved D. Trimming removed 3 bases from V and 3 bases from J, with 5 bases in between. Germline lookup yields CDR1 SEHNR and CDR2 FQNEAQ (reference sequence). The CDR3 has 12 residues.

This chain connects TRBV7-9 to TRBJ2-6; the D is unclear. CDR1 is SEHNR and CDR2 is FQNEAQ in the germline V gene (reference sequence). There are 16 residues in the CDR3. V was cut by 1 base and J by 4 bases, with 11 bases left in between. The CDR3 loop is CASSLGTGAGANVLTF. The CDR3 coding sequence is TGTGCCAGCAGCTTAGGGACCGGCGCGGGGGCCAACGTCCTGACTTTC.

The V and J genes are TRBV7-9 and TRBJ1-1; no definite D call. Germline V gene lookup returns CDR1 SEHNR and CDR2 FQNEAQ (reference sequence). Trimming cost V 4 bases and J 6 bases, with 6 bases left between them. This CDR3 spans 11 amino acids. CDR3 residues: CASSYLPEAFF. In nucleotides, the CDR3 is TGTGCCAGCAGCTACCTACCTGAAGCTTTCTTT.

The chain employs TRBV7-2 and TRBJ1-5, with 8 nucleotides matching TRBD1. With V trimmed by 5 bases and J by 10 bases, 10 bases remained unmatched. The CDR3 has 14 amino acids. Germline V gene lookup returns CDR1 SGHTA and CDR2 FQGNSA. CDR3 in amino acids: CASSPKTGVLPQHF. The CDR3 DNA reads TGTGCCAGCAGCCCAAAGACAGGGGTCCTCCCCCAGCATTTT.

The chain combines TRBV18 with TRBJ1-4, with TRBD1 matching over 7 bases. The CDR3 extends over 20 amino acids. V shed 5 bases and J 2 bases; nucleotides not matched to a gene: 20. Germline V gene lookup returns CDR1 KGHSH and CDR2 LQKENI. This CDR3 reads CASSTRPGQVDHSTNEKLFF. Written as DNA, the CDR3 is TGTGCCAGCTCAACCCGACCCGGACAGGTAGACCACTCTACTAATGAAAAACTGTTTTTT.

The V call is TRBV29-1, the J call TRBJ2-5; 7 bases agree with TRBD2. This CDR3 is built from 12 residues. The V gene's germline CDR1 is SQVTM and CDR2 ANQGSEA. V dropped 6 bases and J dropped 2; count of bases not matched to a gene: 3. Here the CDR3 reads CSVGEGQETQYF. The CDR3 coding sequence is TGCAGCGTGGGGGAGGGGCAAGAGACCCAGTACTTC.

This clone occurred a few times. The CDR3 is CASSPGLAGGPIEQFF. The CDR3 DNA sequence: TGCGCCAGCAGCCCAGGACTAGCGGGAGGGCCTATTGAGCAGTTCTTC. This sequence joins TRBV5-1 and TRBJ2-1; 15 nucleotides agree with TRBD2. The CDR3 extends over 16 amino acids. The germline CDR1 and CDR2 sequences are SGHRS and YFSETQ. The V segment lost 4 bases and the J segment 9 bases; nucleotides outside the gene matches: 8.

J is TRBJ2-7 and V is TRBV7-2, with D possibly TRBD2 on 6 matching bases. Germline values: CDR1 SGHTA, CDR2 FQGNSA. The V and J ends lost 3 bases and 6 bases respectively, with 12 bases between them. This CDR3 region has 13 residues. CDR3 loop: CASSFASDREQYF. CDR3 DNA: TGTGCCAGCAGCTTCGCTAGCGATCGCGAGCAGTACTTC.

The rearrangement joins TRBV4-1 to TRBJ2-7, with TRBD1 matching over 8 bases. CDR3 length equals 15 residues. Trimming removed 3 bases from V and 4 bases from J; junction bases left unmatched: 8. Germline-derived CDR1 and CDR2 are MGHRA and YSYEKL. The CDR3 DNA follows: TGCGCCAGCAGCCATCCCGGGACAGGCGCTTACGAGCAGTACTTC. Its protein product is CASSHPGTGAYEQYF.

The chain combines TRBV6-5 with TRBJ1-1; a weak D match, TRBD1 (6 bases). The CDR3 is 14 amino acids. V lost 6 bases to trimming and J lost 1 base, with 12 bases between them. Germline V CDR1 and CDR2: MNHEY, SVGAGI. This CDR3 reads CASRKGHPNTEAFF. CDR3 nucleotide sequence: TGTGCCAGCAGGAAGGGACATCCGAACACTGAAGCTTTCTTT.

This chain joins TRBV7-9 and TRBJ1-2; maybe TRBD1 (5 bases). V was shortened by 6 bases and J by 4 bases, with 24 bases between the two germline ends. The CDR3 has 17 amino acids. Germline values: CDR1 SEHNR, CDR2 FQNEAQ (reference sequence). The CDR3 sequence: CASRSMLIVPGSYGYTF. The CDR3 DNA is TGTGCCAGCAGATCAATGTTAATCGTGCCAGGGTCCTATGGCTACACCTTC.

The chain uses TRBV30 and TRBJ2-7; D remains ambiguous. The ends were cut back, 5 bases at V and 3 bases at J, with 17 bases in the middle. Looked up from germline, CDR1 is GTSNPN and CDR2 is SVGIG (reference sequence). The CDR3 has 14 residues. The CDR3 DNA sequence: TGTGCCTGGGCCCTAGGGCTCTCCTACTACGAGCAGTACTTC. It codes for CAWALGLSYYEQYF.

V and J are TRBV27 and TRBJ2-7, with 10 bases that match TRBD2. Trimming removed 4 bases from V and 7 bases from J; junction bases left unmatched: 19. This CDR3 has 18 residues. CDR1 is MNHEY, CDR2 SMNVEV, per germline (reference sequence). This CDR3 is CASSSTELPPGLAREQYF. The CDR3 DNA follows: TGTGCCAGCAGTTCAACGGAACTCCCCCCGGGACTAGCGAGAGAGCAGTACTTC.

V gene TRBV6-5 combines with J gene TRBJ2-1; a possible D gene is TRBD1 (6 bases). This CDR3 contains 14 residues. Trimming stripped 6 bases from V and 8 bases from J, with 17 bases between. Germline CDR1 MNHEY, CDR2 SVGAGI. In DNA, the CDR3 is TGTGCCAGCAGCCCCTGGACAGCCGCTTATGAGCAGTTCTTC. Its protein product is CASSPWTAAYEQFF.